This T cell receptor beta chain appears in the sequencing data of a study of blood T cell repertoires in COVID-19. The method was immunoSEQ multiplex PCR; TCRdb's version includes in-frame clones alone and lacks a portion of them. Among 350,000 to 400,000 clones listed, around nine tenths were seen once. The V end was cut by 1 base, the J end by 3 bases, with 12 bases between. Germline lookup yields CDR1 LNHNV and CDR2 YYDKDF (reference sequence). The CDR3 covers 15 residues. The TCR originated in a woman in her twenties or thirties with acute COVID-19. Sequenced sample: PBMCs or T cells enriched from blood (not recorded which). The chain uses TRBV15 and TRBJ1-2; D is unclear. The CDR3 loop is CATSRGSGPYYGYTF. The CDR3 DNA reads TGTGCCACCAGCAGAGGGTCTGGCCCTTACTATGGCTACACCTTC.